This section outlines one T cell receptor beta chain sequence together with its context. Its antigen target is currently unknown. No quality values exist for individual bases; no much larger clone is one base distant. The ViraFEST assay stimulated PBMC with viral peptide pools and then used TCR sequencing to identify antigen-specific CD4+ T cell clonotypes by expansion. After more than 9 days of culture, CD4+ T cells were isolated with the EasySep CD4+ T cell isolation kit. PCR-confirmed SARS-CoV-2 infection had occurred in convalescent patients between March and December 2020, before the Alpha, Beta and Delta variants emerged in the United States. A few million PBMC per well were cultured with roughly 10 ug/ml peptides in IMDM containing around 5.3% human AB serum, 8.5 to 10 IU/ml IL-2 and gentamicin. On days 3 and 7, half of the culture medium was replaced with fresh IL-2-containing medium. Each peptide stimulation condition was cultured in triplicate wells unless otherwise noted. PBMC were separated from whole blood using Ficoll-Paque Plus gradient centrifugation and were then either cryopreserved at -140C or used fresh. The spike proteins of SARS-CoV-2 and of the common cold coronaviruses HCoV-NL63, HCoV-OC43 and HCoV-229E were spanned by overlapping peptide pools. The QIAamp micro DNA kit was used to extract genomic DNA from the cultured CD4+ T cells.

Receptors were amplified or captured by the immunoSEQ multiplex PCR assay. DNA from the cultured, isolated CD4+ T cells was subjected to TCR beta CDR3 sequencing. Turning to the authors' computational methods: The analysis removed non-productive TCR sequences, trimmed reads to the CDR3 region, and retained only CDR3s that were 7 or more amino acids long. Antigen-specific clonotypes were identified using the MANAFEST web app by comparison of expansion in peptide wells against reference cultures. To be called positive, a clone needed expansion at FDR<0.05 compared with the reference and with all other wells, an odds ratio greater than 5, and a frequency greater than 0.1% in two replicate wells. Clonotypes significantly expanded in SARS-CoV-2 spike wells and in at least one common cold coronavirus spike condition were defined as cross-reactive. CDR3 similarity was assessed by Levenshtein distance with the stringdist R package, and unrooted trees were built with ape in R 3.6.1. The table was pulled from immuneACCESS by TCRdb, which kept in-frame rearrangements only. Such tables lose some clones; where checked, under half of the loss comes from unresolved V genes, and the rest has no known cause. The V and J calls and the clone size are those of that table, but D and trimming were determined from the DNA. Counted in this sample were roughly 26,000 clones; 70% to 80% of them appeared once. Clones ranked in the top ten supply about 16% of the sample.

CDR1 and CDR2, per the germline V gene, are SGHDT and YYEEEE. From cysteine to phenylalanine, the CDR3 is 11 amino acids long. Only the CDR3 DNA stays, 33 bases, in frame from base 1. The junction carries 1 base between V and J, which are trimmed by 0 bases and 5 bases respectively. These data are taken from a study of vaccination effects on CD4 cells after COVID-19 (dated by TCRdb to between 2020 and 2023). Broadly, across the study: Participants received two doses of either the BNT162b2 or the mRNA-1273 mRNA SARS-CoV-2 vaccine. In a couple of convalescent patients, pre-vaccine samples were collected 16 days and one week ahead of the first dose, 142 and 148 days after COVID-19 diagnosis. SARS-CoV-2 spike-specific CD4+ TCR repertoires were compared before and after mRNA vaccination in COVID-19 convalescent patients and in infection-naive vaccine recipients. Altogether, nine to ten COVID-19 convalescent patients and 4 SARS-CoV-2-naive healthy vaccine recipients made up the full study. The Oncomine TCR Beta short-read assay on an Illumina iSeq 100 was used to sequence cultures from other donors in the study.

The paper's findings and limits, for the study overall: The study was limited by a small number of convalescent patients, and early post-infection timepoints were lacking. Both infection-induced and vaccine-induced clones contracted markedly at late post-vaccination timepoints, which is consistent with waning T cell responses. Among convalescent patients, the spike-reactive repertoire after vaccination was made up mainly of new vaccine-induced clones that were largely distinct from the clones induced by infection.

The chain is assembled from TRBV5-6 and TRBJ2-3; the D gene remains uncertain. Sequenced material: CD4+ T cells from PBMCs cultured with HCoV-NL63 spike peptides, taken before COVID-19 vaccination. This sample's cell subset or site label indicates: HCoV-NL63 spike overlapping peptide pool stimulation. This clonotype was obtained from a human donor who had a prior SARS-CoV-2 infection. The bases read TGTGCCAGCAGCTTGGTAGATACGCAGTATTTT. This is translated as CASSLVDTQYF.